The 20 T cell receptor beta chains given below trace back to one sample, sequenced in a study of T cell responses to AZD1222 COVID-19 vaccine. Profiled with immunoSEQ multiplex PCR; TCRdb holds only in-frame clones, not every one. The sample has about 94,000 clones, approximately 90% seen once. The sample in question was peripheral blood, obtained on day 0 of AZD1222 vaccination. The origin of the receptors is an adult in good health.

The chain uses TRBV12-3 or TRBV12-4 and TRBJ1-5; D may be TRBD1 (5 bases). This CDR3 contains 13 residues. The ends were cut back, 4 bases at V and 3 bases at J, with 7 bases in the middle. The CDR3 coding sequence is TGTGCCAGCAGTTGGGGGTTCAATCAGCCCCAGCATTTT. Translated: CASSWGFNQPQHF.

The J gene is TRBJ1-3, the V gene TRBV5-1, with D uncertain. This CDR3 contains 15 residues. V lost 1 base, J lost 0 bases, and 8 bases lay in between. The germline V gene has CDR1 SGHRS and CDR2 YFSETQ. CDR3 sequence: CASSLYTDSGNTIYF. The DNA for the CDR3 is TGCGCCAGCAGCTTGTACACGGACTCTGGAAACACCATATATTTT. Variable domain in full (rest from reference TRBV5-1 and TRBJ1-3): KAGVTQTPRYLIKTRGQQVTLSCSPISGHRSVSWYQQTPGQGLQFLFEYFSETQRNKGNFPGRFSGRQFSNSRSEMNVSTLELGDSALYLCASSLYTDSGNTIYFGEGSWLTVV.

The J gene is TRBJ2-3, the V gene TRBV27; the D is unclear. V was clipped by 4 bases and J by 2 bases, with 13 bases between them. The germline CDR1 and CDR2 sequences are MNHEY and SMNVEV (reference sequence). The CDR3 runs to 15 residues. The chain's CDR3 is CASSSSRIFTDTQYF. The CDR3 bases are TGTGCCAGCAGTTCAAGCCGTATCTTCACAGATACGCAGTATTTT.

The CDR3 here is CASSLDAAGSPYEQYF. CDR3 sequence (DNA): TGTGCCAGCAGCTTAGACGCGGCAGGCAGTCCCTACGAGCAGTACTTC. This chain connects TRBV7-2 to TRBJ2-7; D is ambiguous. The germline V and J ends were trimmed by 1 base and 2 bases, with 15 bases remaining between them. This CDR3 is built from 16 residues. In germline, CDR1 is SGHTA, CDR2 FQGNSA.

This clone was detected only once. The chain has TRBV5-1 and TRBJ1-2, with a possible D match to TRBD1 (5 bases). The CDR3 totals 15 residues. Trimming took 3 bases from V and 8 from J, leaving 20 bases between them. In germline, CDR1 is SGHRS, CDR2 YFSETQ. CDR3 amino acids: CASSSNGPRREGYTF. The CDR3 DNA reads as TGCGCCAGCAGCTCCAACGGACCCCGCAGGGAGGGCTACACCTTC.

This clone was detected only once. V and J are TRBV11-3 and TRBJ2-2; 11 bases agree with TRBD1. V was clipped by 6 bases and J by 7 bases; unmatched bases: 4. Germline V gene lookup returns CDR1 SGHNT and CDR2 YENEEA. This CDR3 has 14 amino acids. CDR3 region: CASRGQGAIGELFF. DNA of the CDR3: TGTGCCAGCAGAGGACAGGGGGCGATCGGGGAGCTGTTTTTT.

The V gene is TRBV6-2 or TRBV6-3, the J gene TRBJ2-7, with 11 bases matching TRBD1. The trim removed 6 bases at V and 3 bases at J, leaving 7 bases unmatched. The CDR3 length is 15 residues. Germline CDR1 reads MNHEY; CDR2 reads SVGEGT. The CDR3 sequence is CASSQDRGLYYEQYF. CDR3 in DNA: TGTGCCAGCAGCCAGGACAGGGGGCTATACTACGAGCAGTACTTC.

The J gene is TRBJ2-2, the V gene TRBV6-5, with D unclear. V was clipped by 3 bases and J by 0 bases, with 8 bases between them. CDR3 length: 15 residues. Germline values: CDR1 MNHEY, CDR2 SVGAGI. As DNA, the CDR3 is TGTGCCAGCAGTTATGATCACCCGAACACCGGGGAGCTGTTTTTT. Protein: CASSYDHPNTGELFF.

This clone was counted once. This chain links TRBV29-1 with TRBJ1-3; the D is unclear. Germline-derived CDR1 and CDR2 are SQVTM and ANQGSEA. V shed 3 bases and J shed 3 bases, with 6 bases lying between them. The CDR3 contains 12 residues. The CDR3 is CSVDTGGNTIYF. The CDR3 coding sequence is TGCAGCGTTGACACGGGTGGAAACACCATATATTTT.

V and J are TRBV7-9 and TRBJ2-1; D possibly matches TRBD1 or TRBD2 (6 bases each). The CDR3 consists of 16 residues. From germline, CDR1 is SEHNR and CDR2 FQNEAQ (reference sequence). Trimming took off 5 bases at V and 7 bases at J, with 21 bases between the two ends. The CDR3 loop is CASSLRGSGIKNEQFF. The CDR3 bases are TGTGCCAGCAGCCTCAGGGGTAGCGGCATTAAAAATGAGCAGTTCTTC.

This sequence joins TRBV9 and TRBJ2-5; 9 bases line up with TRBD2. Looked up from germline, CDR1 is SGDLS and CDR2 is YYNGEE. Trimming took 4 bases from V and 6 from J; bases not matched to a gene: 7. This CDR3 contains 14 residues. The DNA for the CDR3 is TGTGCCAGCAGCTTTTCTAGCGGGGAGCAGACCCAGTACTTC. Residues: CASSFSSGEQTQYF.

This clone has a single count. V gene TRBV30 combines with J gene TRBJ1-1; 11 bases agree with TRBD1. Germline trimming cut 2 bases from V and 1 base from J; bases unmatched to any gene: 9. CDR1 is GTSNPN, CDR2 SVGIG, per germline (reference sequence). This CDR3 comprises 17 residues. CDR3 in amino acids: CAWSRGRTGGTNTEAFF. The CDR3 region has the DNA TGTGCCTGGAGTAGGGGGAGGACAGGGGGCACGAACACTGAAGCTTTCTTT.

V gene TRBV11-2 combines with J gene TRBJ1-4, with 9 bases lining up with TRBD1. The CDR3 totals 17 residues. Per germline, CDR1 SGHAT and CDR2 FQNNGV. V shed 0 bases, J shed 5 bases, and the junction held 7 bases outside the gene matches. Here the CDR3 reads CASSLELGQGQNEKLFF. DNA for the CDR3: TGTGCCAGCAGCTTAGAGTTGGGACAGGGACAAAATGAAAAACTGTTTTTT.

The CDR3, as DNA: TGTGCCAGCAGCTTAGATTGGCGACCTAGCGGTCCGTTGAGCGATGAGCAGTTCTTC. The encoded protein is CASSLDWRPSGPLSDEQFF. The J gene is TRBJ2-1, the V gene TRBV11-3; 7 bases are a match to TRBD2. Germline lookup yields CDR1 SGHNT and CDR2 YENEEA. This CDR3 is built from 19 residues. The trim removed 0 bases at V and 8 bases at J, leaving 19 bases unmatched.

CDR3 residues: CASSQDSSPVPYEQYF. The DNA of the CDR3 is TGTGCCAGCAGCCAAGATAGTAGCCCCGTTCCCTACGAGCAGTACTTC. The chain links TRBV14 to TRBJ2-7; no firm D call. CDR1 and CDR2 from the germline V gene are SGHDN and FVKESK. The CDR3 extends over 16 amino acids. Trimming pared 0 bases from V and 2 bases from J, leaving 14 bases between.

This clone was detected once. This chain links TRBV11-2 with TRBJ2-7; TRBD1 matches 9 bases. Germline V gene sequence: CDR1 SGHAT, CDR2 FQNNGV. The CDR3 spans 16 residues. Trimming at V came to 3 bases and at J to 0 bases, leaving 6 bases not matched to a gene. The CDR3 loop reads CASSFADRGFSYEQYF. For the CDR3, the DNA is TGTGCCAGCAGCTTTGCGGACAGGGGATTCTCCTACGAGCAGTACTTC.

V gene TRBV4-2 combines with J gene TRBJ2-1, with 10 bases fitting TRBD2. This CDR3 comprises 16 residues. The germline CDR1 and CDR2 sequences are LGHNA and YNFKEQ. The junction had 10 bases not matched to a gene; V was cut back by 4 bases and J by 7 bases. In DNA form, the CDR3 reads TGTGCCAGCAGCCTTTTTCTAGCGGGGGATATAAATGAGCAGTTCTTC. This gives the protein CASSLFLAGDINEQFF.

The chain joins TRBV2 to TRBJ2-2; TRBD1 matches 8 bases. Germline CDR1 and CDR2: SNHLY and FYNNEI. The CDR3 is 16 residues long. The trim removed 6 bases at V and 7 bases at J, leaving 13 bases unmatched. In nucleotides, the CDR3 is TGTGCCAGCAGCCCTACCGGACAGGGTGGTGGCGGGGAGCTGTTTTTT. This sequence encodes CASSPTGQGGGGELFF.

The rearrangement joins TRBV5-1 to TRBJ2-3; weak D call: TRBD1 (5 bases). Germline values: CDR1 SGHRS, CDR2 YFSETQ. The CDR3 is 14 amino acids. V shed 4 bases and J shed 1 base, with 10 bases lying between them. The CDR3 is CASSPGIGTDTQYF. For the CDR3, the DNA is TGCGCCAGCAGCCCAGGGATCGGCACAGATACGCAGTATTTT.

The chain is built from TRBV3-1 (or the pseudogene TRBV3-2) and TRBJ1-2; D possibly corresponds to TRBD1 (5 bases). CDR1 and CDR2 from the germline V gene are LGHDT and YNNKEL (reference sequence). There are 18 residues in the CDR3. V was clipped by 4 bases and J by 0 bases, with 21 bases between them. CDR3 residues: CASSPGLGFDRANYGYTF. The CDR3 region has the DNA TGTGCCAGCAGCCCGGGACTCGGATTTGATAGGGCTAACTATGGCTACACCTTC.